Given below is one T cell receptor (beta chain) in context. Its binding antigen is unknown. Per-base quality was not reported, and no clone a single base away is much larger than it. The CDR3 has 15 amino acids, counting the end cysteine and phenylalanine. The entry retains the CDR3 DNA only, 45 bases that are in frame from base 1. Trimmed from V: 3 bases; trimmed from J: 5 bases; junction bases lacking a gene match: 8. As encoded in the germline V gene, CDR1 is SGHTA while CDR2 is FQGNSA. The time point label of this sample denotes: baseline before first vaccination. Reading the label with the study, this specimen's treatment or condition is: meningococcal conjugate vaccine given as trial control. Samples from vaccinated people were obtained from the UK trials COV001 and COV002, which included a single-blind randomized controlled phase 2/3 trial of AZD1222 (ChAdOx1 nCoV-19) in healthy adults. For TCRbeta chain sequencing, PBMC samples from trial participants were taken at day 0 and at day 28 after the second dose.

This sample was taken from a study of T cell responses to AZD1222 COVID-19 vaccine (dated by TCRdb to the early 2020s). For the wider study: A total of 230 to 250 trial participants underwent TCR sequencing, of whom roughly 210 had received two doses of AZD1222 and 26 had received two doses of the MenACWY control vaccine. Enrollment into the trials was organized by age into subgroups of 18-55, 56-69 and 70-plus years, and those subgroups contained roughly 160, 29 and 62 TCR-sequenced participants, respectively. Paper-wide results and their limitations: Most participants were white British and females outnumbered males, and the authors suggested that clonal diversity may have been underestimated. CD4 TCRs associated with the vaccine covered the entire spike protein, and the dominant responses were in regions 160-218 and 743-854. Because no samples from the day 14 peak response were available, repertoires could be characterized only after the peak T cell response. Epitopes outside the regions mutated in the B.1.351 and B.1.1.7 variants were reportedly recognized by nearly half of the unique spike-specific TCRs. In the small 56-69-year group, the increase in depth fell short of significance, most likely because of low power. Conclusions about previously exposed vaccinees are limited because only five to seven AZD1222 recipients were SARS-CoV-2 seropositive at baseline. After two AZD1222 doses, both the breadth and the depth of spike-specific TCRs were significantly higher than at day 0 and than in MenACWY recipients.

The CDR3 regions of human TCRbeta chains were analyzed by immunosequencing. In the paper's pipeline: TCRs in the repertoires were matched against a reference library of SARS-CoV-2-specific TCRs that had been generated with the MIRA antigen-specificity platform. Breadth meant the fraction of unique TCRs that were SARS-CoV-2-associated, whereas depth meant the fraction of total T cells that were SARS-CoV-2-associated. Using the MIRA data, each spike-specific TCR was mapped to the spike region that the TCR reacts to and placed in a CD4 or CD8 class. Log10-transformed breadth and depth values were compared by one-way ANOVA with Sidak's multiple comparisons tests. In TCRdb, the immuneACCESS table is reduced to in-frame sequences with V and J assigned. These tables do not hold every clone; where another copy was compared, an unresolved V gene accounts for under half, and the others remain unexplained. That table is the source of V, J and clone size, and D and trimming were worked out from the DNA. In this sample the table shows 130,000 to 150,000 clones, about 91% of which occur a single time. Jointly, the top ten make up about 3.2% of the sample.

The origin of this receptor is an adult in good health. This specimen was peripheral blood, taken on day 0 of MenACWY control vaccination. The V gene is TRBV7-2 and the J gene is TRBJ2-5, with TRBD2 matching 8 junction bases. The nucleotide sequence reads TGTGCCAGCAGCTTTACCGGGGGGGCCGGGGAGACCCAGTACTTC. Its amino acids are CASSFTGGAGETQYF.